Only a few counts were recorded for the clone carrying this T cell receptor beta chain. This specimen comes from a study of blood T cells in healthy people across ages. Next came a second PCR, run for about 7 to 12 cycles, which used a sample-barcoded 5' primer along with a J-beta primer mix. TCRdb analysed the 5' RACE reads with MiXCR anew, one entry per CDR3 protein. The sample holds hundreds of thousands of distinct CDR3 sequences, around 45% seen once. The germline CDR1 and CDR2 sequences are MDHEN and SYDVKM. This CDR3 has 14 residues. V lost 5 bases to trimming and J lost 4 bases, with 13 bases between them.

What was sequenced was blood. V and J are TRBV28 and TRBJ2-3; D call uncertain. The source of this sequence is a woman in her fifties or sixties in good health. The CDR3 nucleotides read TGTGCCAGCAGTCCCCCAAGAGTATCAGATACGCAGTATTTT. Translating gives CASSPPRVSDTQYF.